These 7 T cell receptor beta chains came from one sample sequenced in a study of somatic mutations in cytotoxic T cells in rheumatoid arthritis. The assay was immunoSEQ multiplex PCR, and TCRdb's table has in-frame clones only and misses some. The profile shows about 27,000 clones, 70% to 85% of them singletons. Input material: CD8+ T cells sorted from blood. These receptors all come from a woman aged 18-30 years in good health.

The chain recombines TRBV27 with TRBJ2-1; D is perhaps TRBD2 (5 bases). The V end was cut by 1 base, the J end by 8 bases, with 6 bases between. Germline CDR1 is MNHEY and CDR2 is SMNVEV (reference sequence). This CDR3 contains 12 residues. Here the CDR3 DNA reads TGTGCCAGCAGTTTATGGGGAGATGAGCAGTTCTTC. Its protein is CASSLWGDEQFF.

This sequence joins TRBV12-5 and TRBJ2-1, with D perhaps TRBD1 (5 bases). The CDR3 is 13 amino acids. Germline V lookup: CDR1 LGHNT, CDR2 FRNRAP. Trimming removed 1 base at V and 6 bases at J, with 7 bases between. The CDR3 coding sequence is TGTGCTAGTGGTTTGGGGGGCTTCAATGAGCAGTTCTTC. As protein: CASGLGGFNEQFF.

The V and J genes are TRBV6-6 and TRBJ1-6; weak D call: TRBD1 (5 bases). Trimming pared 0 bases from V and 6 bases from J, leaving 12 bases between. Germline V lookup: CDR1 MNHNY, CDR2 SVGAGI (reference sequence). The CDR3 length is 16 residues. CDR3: CASSYSTDSGNSPLHF. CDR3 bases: TGTGCCAGCAGTTACTCCACAGACAGTGGTAATTCACCCCTCCACTTT.

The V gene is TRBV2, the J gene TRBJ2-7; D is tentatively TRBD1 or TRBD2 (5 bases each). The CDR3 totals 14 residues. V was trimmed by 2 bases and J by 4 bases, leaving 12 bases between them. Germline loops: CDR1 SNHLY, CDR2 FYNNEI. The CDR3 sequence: CASSETRGEYEQYV. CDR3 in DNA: TGTGCCAGCAGTGAAACGAGGGGAGAGTACGAGCAGTACGTC.

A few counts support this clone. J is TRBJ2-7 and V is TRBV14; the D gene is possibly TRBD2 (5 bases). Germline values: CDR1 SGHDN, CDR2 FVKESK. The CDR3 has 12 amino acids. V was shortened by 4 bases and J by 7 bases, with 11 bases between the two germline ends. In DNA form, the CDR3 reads TGTGCCAGCAGCCTCGGACTGGCAGAGCAGTACGTC. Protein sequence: CASSLGLAEQYV.

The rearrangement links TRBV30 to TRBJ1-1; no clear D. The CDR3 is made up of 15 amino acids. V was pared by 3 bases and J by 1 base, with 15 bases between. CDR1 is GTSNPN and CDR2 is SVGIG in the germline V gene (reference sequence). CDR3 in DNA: TGTGCCTGGAGCGAGTCCGTCCCGGGGAACACTGAAGCTTTCTTT. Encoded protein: CAWSESVPGNTEAFF.

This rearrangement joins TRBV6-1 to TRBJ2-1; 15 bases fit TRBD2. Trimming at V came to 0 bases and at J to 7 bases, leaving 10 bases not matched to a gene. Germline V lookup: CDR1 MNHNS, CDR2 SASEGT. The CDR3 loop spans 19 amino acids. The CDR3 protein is CASSEAGLAGGLSWNEQFF. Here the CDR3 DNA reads TGTGCCAGCAGTGAAGCAGGACTAGCGGGGGGGCTATCATGGAATGAGCAGTTCTTC.